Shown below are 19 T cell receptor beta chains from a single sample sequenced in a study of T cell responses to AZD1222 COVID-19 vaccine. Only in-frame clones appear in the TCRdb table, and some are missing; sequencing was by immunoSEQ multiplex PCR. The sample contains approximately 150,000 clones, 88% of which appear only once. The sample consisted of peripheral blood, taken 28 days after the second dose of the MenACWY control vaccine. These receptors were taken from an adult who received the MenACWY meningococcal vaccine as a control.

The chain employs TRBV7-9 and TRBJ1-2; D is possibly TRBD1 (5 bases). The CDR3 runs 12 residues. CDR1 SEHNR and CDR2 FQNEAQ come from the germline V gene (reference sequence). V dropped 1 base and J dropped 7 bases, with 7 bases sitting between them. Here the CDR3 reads CASSLGDLGYTF. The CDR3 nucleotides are TGTGCCAGCAGCTTAGGGGACCTTGGCTACACCTTC. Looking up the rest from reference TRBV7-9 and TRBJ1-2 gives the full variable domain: DTGVSQNPRHKITKRGQNVTFRCDPISEHNRLYWYRQTLGQGPEFLTYFQNEAQLEKSRLLSDRFSAERPKGSFSTLEIQRTEQGDSAMYLCASSLGDLGYTFGSGTRLTVV.

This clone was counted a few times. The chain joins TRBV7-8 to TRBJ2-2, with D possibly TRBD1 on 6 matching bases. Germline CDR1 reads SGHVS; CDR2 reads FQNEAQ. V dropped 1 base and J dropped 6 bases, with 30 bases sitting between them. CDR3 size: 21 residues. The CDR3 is CASSLGESSNRVPKPPGELFF. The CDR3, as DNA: TGTGCCAGCAGCTTAGGCGAGAGCTCAAACAGGGTCCCAAAACCCCCCGGGGAGCTGTTTTTT. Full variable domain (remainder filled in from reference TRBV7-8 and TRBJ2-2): GAGVSQSPRYKVAKRGQDVALRCDPISGHVSLFWYQQALGQGPEFLTYFQNEAQLDKSGLPSDRFFAERPEGSVSTLKIQRTQQEDSAVYLCASSLGESSNRVPKPPGELFFGEGSRLTVL.

DNA of the CDR3: TGTGCCAGCAACGAACAGGGAGGGAACACTGAAGCTTTCTTT. It is translated as CASNEQGGNTEAFF. The chain couples TRBV6-5 to TRBJ1-1, with D possibly TRBD1 on 6 matching bases. CDR1 and CDR2 (germline): MNHEY, SVGAGI. Between the trimmed V and J ends, which lost 7 bases and 1 base, there was a span of 13 bases. The CDR3 consists of 14 residues.

The CDR3 reads CASSNWTGGETQYF. Here the CDR3 DNA reads TGTGCCAGCAGCAACTGGACAGGGGGAGAGACCCAGTACTTC. This chain uses TRBV3-1 (or the pseudogene TRBV3-2) with TRBJ2-5, with 10 bases identical to TRBD1. Germline CDR1 LGHDT, CDR2 YNNKEL (reference sequence). The V gene end was trimmed by 5 bases and the J gene end by 4 bases; junction bases not matched to a gene: 4. CDR3 length equals 14 residues.

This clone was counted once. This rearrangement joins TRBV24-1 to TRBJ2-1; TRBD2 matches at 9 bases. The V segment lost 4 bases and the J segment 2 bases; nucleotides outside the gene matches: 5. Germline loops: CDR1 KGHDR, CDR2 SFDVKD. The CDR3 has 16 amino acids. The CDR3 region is CATSEDSGGPYNEQFF. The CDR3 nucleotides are TGTGCCACCAGTGAAGATAGCGGGGGCCCCTACAATGAGCAGTTCTTC.

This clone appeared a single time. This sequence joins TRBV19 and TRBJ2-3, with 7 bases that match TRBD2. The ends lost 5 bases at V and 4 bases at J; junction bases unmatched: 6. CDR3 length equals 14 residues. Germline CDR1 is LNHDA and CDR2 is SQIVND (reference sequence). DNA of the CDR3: TGTGCCAGTAGTCCCTCGGGGAGGGCAGATACGCAGTATTTT. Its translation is CASSPSGRADTQYF.

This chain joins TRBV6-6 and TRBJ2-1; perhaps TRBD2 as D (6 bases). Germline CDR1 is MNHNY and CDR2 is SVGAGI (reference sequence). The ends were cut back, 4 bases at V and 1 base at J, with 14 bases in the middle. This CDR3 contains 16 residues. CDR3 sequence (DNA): TGTGCCAGCAGTTTCCCTCTTAGCGGTTCCTACAATGAGCAGTTCTTC. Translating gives CASSFPLSGSYNEQFF.

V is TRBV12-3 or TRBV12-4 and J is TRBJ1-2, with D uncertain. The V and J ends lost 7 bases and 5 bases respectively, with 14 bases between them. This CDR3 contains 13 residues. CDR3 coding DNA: TGTGCCAGCACCCCCGACGGAGGGTATGGCTACACCTTC. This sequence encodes CASTPDGGYGYTF.

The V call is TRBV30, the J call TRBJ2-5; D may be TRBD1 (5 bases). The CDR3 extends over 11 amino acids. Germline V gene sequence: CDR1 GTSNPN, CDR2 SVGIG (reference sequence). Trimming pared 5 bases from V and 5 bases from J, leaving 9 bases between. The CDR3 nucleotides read TGTGCCTGGCAGGGAACGGAGACCCAGTACTTC. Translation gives CAWQGTETQYF.

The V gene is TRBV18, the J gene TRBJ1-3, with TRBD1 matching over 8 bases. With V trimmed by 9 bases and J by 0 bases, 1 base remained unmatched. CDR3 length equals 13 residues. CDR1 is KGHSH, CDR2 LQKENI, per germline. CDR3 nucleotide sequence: TGTGCCAGGGACAGGGACTCTGGAAACACCATATATTTT. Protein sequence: CARDRDSGNTIYF.

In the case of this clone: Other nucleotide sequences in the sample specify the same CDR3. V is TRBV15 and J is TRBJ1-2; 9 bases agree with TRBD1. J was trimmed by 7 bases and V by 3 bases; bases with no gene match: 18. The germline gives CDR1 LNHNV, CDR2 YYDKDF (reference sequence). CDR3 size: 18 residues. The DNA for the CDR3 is TGTGCCACCAGCAGTACCCTGGGTCCCCTCGGGACAGGGCGTGGCTACACCTTC. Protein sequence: CATSSTLGPLGTGRGYTF.

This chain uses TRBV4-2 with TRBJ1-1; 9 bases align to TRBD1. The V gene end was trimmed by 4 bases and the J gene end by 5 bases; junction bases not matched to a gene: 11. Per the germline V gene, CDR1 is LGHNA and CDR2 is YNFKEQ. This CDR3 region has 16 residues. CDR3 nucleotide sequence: TGTGCCAGCAGCCCCTATTGGAACAGGGGGCTGACTGAAGCTTTCTTT. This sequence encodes CASSPYWNRGLTEAFF.

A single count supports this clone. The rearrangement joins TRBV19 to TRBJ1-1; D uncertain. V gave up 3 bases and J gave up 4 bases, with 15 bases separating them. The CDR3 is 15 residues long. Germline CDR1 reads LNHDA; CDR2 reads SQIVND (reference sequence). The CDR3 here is CASSMGPGPGTEAFF. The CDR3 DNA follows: TGTGCCAGTAGTATGGGCCCGGGCCCTGGCACTGAAGCTTTCTTT.

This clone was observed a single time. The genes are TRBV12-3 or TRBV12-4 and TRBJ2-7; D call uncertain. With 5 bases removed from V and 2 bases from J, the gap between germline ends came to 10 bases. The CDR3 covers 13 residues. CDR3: CASSQGPPYEQYF. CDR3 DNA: TGTGCCAGCAGTCAAGGACCCCCCTACGAGCAGTACTTC.

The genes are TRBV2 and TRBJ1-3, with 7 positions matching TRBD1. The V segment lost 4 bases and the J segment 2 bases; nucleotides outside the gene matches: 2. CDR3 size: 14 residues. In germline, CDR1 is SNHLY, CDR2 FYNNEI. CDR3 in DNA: TGTGCCAGCAGTGCGACAGGGACTGGAAACACCATATATTTT. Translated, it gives CASSATGTGNTIYF.

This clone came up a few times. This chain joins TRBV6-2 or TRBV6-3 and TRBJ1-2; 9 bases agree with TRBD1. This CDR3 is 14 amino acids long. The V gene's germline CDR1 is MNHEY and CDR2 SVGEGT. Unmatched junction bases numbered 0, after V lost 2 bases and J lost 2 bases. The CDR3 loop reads CASSYGTGNYGYTF. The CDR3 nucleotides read TGTGCCAGCAGTTACGGGACAGGGAACTATGGCTACACCTTC.

CDR3 in DNA: TGTGCCAGCAGCTTGGAAGGGTATAGCAATCAGCCCCAGCATTTT. Translating it yields CASSLEGYSNQPQHF. This sequence joins TRBV5-6 and TRBJ1-5; D not resolved. V was cut by 0 bases and J by 0 bases, with 7 bases left in between. Germline CDR1 is SGHDT and CDR2 is YYEEEE. The CDR3 contains 15 residues.

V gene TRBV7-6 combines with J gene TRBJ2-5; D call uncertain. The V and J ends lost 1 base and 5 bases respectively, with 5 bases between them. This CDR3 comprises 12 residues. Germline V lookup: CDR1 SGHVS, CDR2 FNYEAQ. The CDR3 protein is CASSLEKETQYF. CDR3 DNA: TGTGCCAGCAGCTTAGAGAAGGAGACCCAGTACTTC.

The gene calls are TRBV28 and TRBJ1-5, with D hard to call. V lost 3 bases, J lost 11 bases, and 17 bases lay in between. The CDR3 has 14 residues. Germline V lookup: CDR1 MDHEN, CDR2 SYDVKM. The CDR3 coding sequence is TGTGCCAGCAGTTTCCGTGATGGGAGATCAGCCCAGCATTTT. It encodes CASSFRDGRSAQHF. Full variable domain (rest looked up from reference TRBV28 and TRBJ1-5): DVKVTQSSRYLVKRTGEKVFLECVQDMDHENMFWYRQDPGLGLRLIYFSYDVKMKEKGDIPEGYSVSREKKERFSLILESASTNQTSMYLCASSFRDGRSAQHFGDGTRLSIL.